This TCR beta chain was sequenced during a study of response to subunit inactivated influenza vaccine. In the case of this clonotype: Its specificity is unknown.

Study outcomes and limitations: Authors suggested seasonal influenza vaccinations each recruit few new T cells.

One entry per CDR3 protein results from TCRdb running MiXCR on the RT-PCR reads. The table includes 540,000 or so distinct CDR3 sequences, about an eighth detected once. This receptor was taken from a man in his fifties or sixties who received an inactivated influenza vaccine. The source material was PBMCs from blood, sampled roughly 6 weeks after vaccination.

CDR3 coding DNA: TGTGCCAGCAGCTCTCCGGTTCAGGGGCCTCGGCACAACGAGCAGTACTTC. This sequence encodes CASSSPVQGPRHNEQYF. The V and J genes are TRBV7-9 and TRBJ2-7; the D gene is possibly TRBD1 (6 bases). V was cut by 4 bases and J by 5 bases, with 24 bases left in between. CDR3 length: 17 residues. Looked up from germline, CDR1 is SEHNR and CDR2 is FQNEAQ (reference sequence).